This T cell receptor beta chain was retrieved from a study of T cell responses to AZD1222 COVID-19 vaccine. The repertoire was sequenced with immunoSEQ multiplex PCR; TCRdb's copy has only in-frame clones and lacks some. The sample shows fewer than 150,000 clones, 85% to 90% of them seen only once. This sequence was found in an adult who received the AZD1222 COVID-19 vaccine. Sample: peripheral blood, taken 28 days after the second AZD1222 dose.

CDR3 DNA sequence: TGCAGCGTTGACAAGGACAGGGGTTATGGCTACACCTTC. It yields the protein CSVDKDRGYGYTF. The V call is TRBV29-1, the J call TRBJ1-2; the match to TRBD1 covers 9 bases. The J segment lost 5 bases and the V segment lost 3 bases, leaving 4 bases of the junction unmatched. The length of the CDR3 is 13 residues. Looked up from germline, CDR1 is SQVTM and CDR2 is ANQGSEA.